A selection of T cell receptor beta chains follows, all from one sample in a study of T cells in Graves' hyperthyroidism and ophthalmopathy. TCRdb re-called the multiplex PCR reads with MiXCR, one entry per CDR3 protein. The table lists roughly 500,000 distinct CDR3 sequences, over 11% of them singletons. The sample consisted of blood. The receptor source for this set is a woman under 40 with Graves' hyperthyroidism that later progressed to Graves' ophthalmopathy. CDR3s leave out the opening cysteine and the closing phenylalanine or tryptophan. Fields, in order: CDR3 protein, V gene, J gene.

ASSLTLAGGPGGELF	TRBV7-2	TRBJ2-2
ASSPGWRQETQF	TRBV28	-
ASSDQGASIQPQH	TRBV2	TRBJ1-5
ASSIGLVPYNEQF	TRBV14	TRBJ2-1
SASGTTSYYGYT	TRBV20-1	TRBJ1-2
ASSKHPLAGEGTGELF	TRBV4-3	TRBJ2-2
ASSVGGSGEQY	TRBV9	TRBJ2-7
ASFGTSGRATYNEQF	TRBV19	TRBJ2-1
ASSFSVDGSYEQY	TRBV27	TRBJ2-7
ASSRRDGITYEQY	TRBV28	TRBJ2-7
ASSAGTELYNSPLH	TRBV27	TRBJ1-6
ASSLAMETQY	TRBV5-1	TRBJ2-5
ASSPSGGEDGIST	TRBV6-1	TRBJ1-2
ASSQWSGTHYNEQF	TRBV14	TRBJ2-1
ASTTAFASGSGDEQF	TRBV19	TRBJ2-1
SAKGRPLRPYEQY	TRBV20-1	TRBJ2-7
ASSPSGASTEAF	TRBV27	TRBJ1-1
SVGVVGDGAF	TRBV29-1	TRBJ1-1
ASSLAGTSGTDTQY	TRBV7-9	TRBJ2-3
ASSNRVGLAGNNEQF	TRBV14	TRBJ2-1
AFTRPQYEQY	TRBV30	TRBJ2-7
ASSYPPQGLGNEQF	TRBV27	TRBJ2-1
SVLRVGSTDTQY	TRBV29-1	TRBJ2-3
ASIYRGNTEAF	TRBV28	TRBJ1-1
ASSQGEQY	TRBV4-1	TRBJ2-7
AISDPQTRAF	TRBV10-3	TRBJ1-1
ASSYSRTGDSYEQY	TRBV6-5	TRBJ2-7
ASSTSGRRSYNEQF	TRBV19	TRBJ2-1
ASRLAGVSETQY	TRBV2	TRBJ2-5
ASSENRETQY	TRBV6-1	TRBJ2-5
ASSFSGTGNLNTEAF	TRBV28	TRBJ1-1
ASSTTRLTNYYEQY	TRBV19	TRBJ2-7
ASRENVVGEQF	TRBV7-2	TRBJ2-1